This is a list of T cell receptor beta chains from one sample in a study of early T cells in non-severe SARS-CoV-2 infection. TCRdb redid the calling of the 5' RACE reads with MiXCR, one entry per CDR3 protein. The repertoire holds some 48,000 distinct CDR3 sequences, with 7% to 8% as singletons. Source material: whole blood. These receptors were taken from an adult who was a healthcare worker with PCR-confirmed SARS-CoV-2 infection or an uninfected control (not recorded which). Each CDR3 is given with its conserved first and last residue. D genes are given only for firm matches. Only part of the rows carry a size: once, few, many, or a class if the clone is expanded.

TRBV12-3/TRBV12-4	12	NA	many	TRBJ1-2	CASSPGVYGYTF	TGTGCCAGCAGTCCAGGGGTTTATGGCTACACCTTC
TRBV28	12	NA	few	TRBJ2-1	CAGRGEDNEQFF	TGTGCCGGTCGCGGCGAGGACAATGAGCAGTTCTTC
TRBV11-2	15	TRBD2	many	TRBJ2-1	CASSARLAGHNEQFF	TGTGCCAGCAGCGCCAGACTAGCGGGGCACAATGAGCAGTTCTTC
TRBV10-3	14	NA	many	TRBJ1-3	CAISRQDAGNTIYF	TGTGCCATCAGTCGGCAGGATGCTGGAAACACCATATATTTT
TRBV12-3/TRBV12-4	14	TRBD1	many	TRBJ2-7	CASSGDSFNYEQYF	TGTGCCAGCAGCGGGGACAGTTTCAACTACGAGCAGTACTTC
TRBV27	14	TRBD1	many	TRBJ2-3	CASSFDRGTDTQYF	TGTGCCAGCAGTTTTGACAGGGGTACAGATACGCAGTATTTT
TRBV19	14	TRBD1	many	TRBJ1-6	CASTSGQGASPLHF	TGTGCCAGTACTTCCGGACAGGGGGCCTCACCCCTCCACTTT
TRBV11-2	13	NA	many	TRBJ1-3	CASSLEAGNTIYF	TGTGCCAGCAGCTTAGAAGCTGGAAACACCATATATTTT
TRBV7-9	15	TRBD2	NA	TRBJ2-1	CASNPGTSGYNEQFF	TGTGCCAGCAACCCCGGGACTAGCGGATACAATGAGCAGTTCTTC
TRBV7-6	16	NA	NA	TRBJ2-7	CASSLMSGQTSYEQYF	TGTGCCAGCAGCTTAATGTCTGGCCAGACCTCCTACGAGCAGTACTTC
TRBV6-2/TRBV6-3	16	TRBD1	many	TRBJ1-5	CASSQTTDRDRQPQHF	TGTGCCAGCAGTCAGACGACCGACAGGGATCGCCAGCCCCAGCATTTT
TRBV6-1	16	TRBD1	few	TRBJ1-6	CASSERGGKDNSPLHF	TGTGCCAGCAGTGAACGAGGGGGCAAAGATAATTCACCCCTCCACTTT
TRBV7-2	17	NA	few	TRBJ1-1	CASRRAWGGRGNTEAFF	TGTGCCAGCAGAAGGGCATGGGGAGGCCGGGGGAACACTGAAGCTTTCTTT
TRBV25-1	12	NA	NA	TRBJ2-5	CASRSPRETQYF	TGTGCCAGCAGGAGCCCCCGAGAGACCCAGTACTTC
TRBV12-3/TRBV12-4	13	NA	NA	TRBJ1-6	CASSFFENSPLHF	TGTGCCAGCAGTTTTTTCGAGAATTCACCCCTCCACTTT
TRBV30	12	NA	many	TRBJ2-7	CAWSVGLYEQYF	TGTGCCTGGAGTGTGGGGCTATACGAGCAGTACTTC
TRBV12-3/TRBV12-4	16	NA	few	TRBJ2-2	CASSLVTGTFTGELFF	TGTGCCAGCAGTTTGGTCACCGGGACCTTCACTGGGGAGCTGTTTTTT
TRBV11-2	16	TRBD2	NA	TRBJ2-1	CASSAPLAGSYNEQFF	TGTGCCAGCAGCGCCCCACTAGCGGGTTCGTACAATGAGCAGTTCTTC
TRBV19	14	NA	many	TRBJ1-2	CASSPLTVNYGYTF	TGTGCCAGTAGTCCCCTGACAGTGAACTATGGCTACACCTTC
TRBV29-1	13	TRBD2	NA	TRBJ2-3	CSVRAGGVDTQYF	TGCAGCGTTAGGGCGGGGGGCGTAGATACGCAGTATTTT
TRBV28	16	TRBD1	few	TRBJ2-2	CASSLGTGGNTGELFF	TGTGCCAGCAGTTTAGGGACAGGGGGGAACACCGGGGAGCTGTTTTTT
TRBV7-7	14	NA	few	TRBJ2-3	CASSLGGLTDTQYF	TGTGCCAGCAGCTTAGGAGGTTTGACAGATACGCAGTATTTT
TRBV27	14	TRBD2	many	TRBJ2-1	CASSERGPNNEQFF	TGTGCCAGCAGCGAGCGGGGGCCAAACAATGAGCAGTTCTTC
TRBV6-2/TRBV6-3	14	NA	many	TRBJ2-3	CASSYTGSTDTQYF	TGTGCCAGCAGTTACACAGGGAGCACAGATACGCAGTATTTT